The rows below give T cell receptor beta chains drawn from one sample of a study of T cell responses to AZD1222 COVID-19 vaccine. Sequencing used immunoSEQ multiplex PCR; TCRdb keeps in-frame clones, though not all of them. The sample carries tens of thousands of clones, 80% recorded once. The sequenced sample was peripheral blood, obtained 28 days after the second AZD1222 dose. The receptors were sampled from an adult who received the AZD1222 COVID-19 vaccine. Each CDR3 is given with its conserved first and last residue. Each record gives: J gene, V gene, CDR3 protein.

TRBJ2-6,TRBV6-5,CASSLGPGANVLTF
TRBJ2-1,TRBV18,CASSHQTVNEQFF
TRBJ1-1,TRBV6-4,CASSDSIGHATEAFF
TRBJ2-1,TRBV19,CASSIRAGEWNEQFF
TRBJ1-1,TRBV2,CASSPRGTAAEAFF
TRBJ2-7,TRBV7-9,CASSPPGTSGREQYF
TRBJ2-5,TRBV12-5,CASGSTGGMETQYF
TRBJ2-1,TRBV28,CASSESGEDEQFF
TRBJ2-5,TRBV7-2,CASRRTSIFPQYF
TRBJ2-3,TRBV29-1,CSVALAGGSTDTQYF
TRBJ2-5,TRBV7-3,CASSPTSGGSQETQYF
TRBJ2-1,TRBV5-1,CASWGSGDEQFF
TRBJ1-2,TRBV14,CASSYRESYTF
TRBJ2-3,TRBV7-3,CASSLSTQPTDTQYF
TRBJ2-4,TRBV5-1,CASSGTGRDIQYF
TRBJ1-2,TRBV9,CASSASGWTNYGYTF
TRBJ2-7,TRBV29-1,CSVTGTSGGHGRYF
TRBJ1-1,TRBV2,CASQLRTDIEAFF
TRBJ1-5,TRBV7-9,CASSLASGVVGPQHF
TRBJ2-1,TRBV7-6,CASSLVPGLQNNEQFF